This T cell receptor (beta chain) was documented in a study of cytomegalovirus exposure and HLA in healthy donors. General study findings and limits: Across HLA loci, a later analysis found differing TCR association rates, with DRB1 most and HLA-C fewest.

Of note for this clone: Its antigen is undetermined.

The PCR made use of 60 Vbeta and 13 Jbeta primers. Generated by immunoSEQ multiplex PCR, the TCRdb table keeps only in-frame clones and is missing some. Found here are 250,000 to 300,000 clones, roughly 86% of them singletons; the top ten hold 1.5% to 2.5%. V lost 4 bases, J lost 5 bases, and 8 bases stayed unmatched. From germline, CDR1 is SGDLS and CDR2 YYNGEE. The CDR3 length is 14 residues. The rearrangement uses TRBV9 and TRBJ2-5, with 7 bases matching TRBD2. The receptor comes from a woman between 40 and 50 years old in good health and CMV-seropositive. The sample was PBMCs. In DNA form, the CDR3 reads TGTGCCAGCAGCTCCGGGGGTAGCGGGGAGACCCAGTACTTC. Amino acid sequence: CASSSGGSGETQYF. Together with reference TRBV9 and TRBJ2-5, the CDR3 gives the full variable domain: DSGVTQTPKHLITATGQRVTLRCSPRSGDLSVYWYQQSLDQGLQFLIQYYNGEERAKGNILERFSAQQFPDLHSELNLSSLELGDSALYFCASSSGGSGETQYFGPGTRLLVL.